The 23 T cell receptor beta chains reported below all come from one sample, sequenced in a study of blood T cell repertoires in COVID-19. TCRdb keeps only in-frame clones here, not all; method: immunoSEQ multiplex PCR. The sample consists of under 100,000 clones, 85% of them appearing once. Material for sequencing was peripheral blood. The source is a man older than 75 with active or convalescent COVID-19.

This chain uses TRBV5-4 with TRBJ2-1, with TRBD1 matching over 8 bases. In germline, CDR1 is SGHNT, CDR2 YYREEE (reference sequence). V shed 4 bases and J 6 bases; nucleotides not matched to a gene: 6. This CDR3 has 14 amino acids. The CDR3 DNA reads as TGTGCCAGCAGCATAGGACAGGGAAGCAATGAGCAGTTCTTC. This sequence encodes CASSIGQGSNEQFF.

Here the CDR3 reads CASSSDRGYEKLFF. In DNA, the CDR3 is TGTGCCAGCAGCTCCGACAGGGGTTACGAAAAACTGTTTTTT. J is TRBJ1-4 and V is TRBV6-5, with 8 bases that match TRBD1. The CDR3 is made up of 14 amino acids. The ends lost 6 bases at V and 8 bases at J; junction bases unmatched: 8. Germline CDR1 is MNHEY and CDR2 is SVGAGI.

The V gene is TRBV5-1, the J gene TRBJ2-2; possibly TRBD1 for D (5 bases). The CDR3 has 15 amino acids. Trimming left V 5 bases short and J 3 bases short, with 14 bases between. CDR1 and CDR2 from the germline V gene are SGHRS and YFSETQ. The DNA of the CDR3 is TGCGCCAGCAGAGGCGCAGGGTTAGACACCGGGGAGCTGTTTTTT. Its translation: CASRGAGLDTGELFF.

V and J are TRBV5-1 and TRBJ1-6, with D unclear. Germline V gene sequence: CDR1 SGHRS, CDR2 YFSETQ. This CDR3 has 15 amino acids. The V gene lost 0 bases and the J gene lost 0 bases, with 4 bases spanning the gap. CDR3 sequence: CASSLGSSYNSPLHF. CDR3 in DNA: TGCGCCAGCAGCTTGGGCAGCTCCTATAATTCACCCCTCCACTTT.

This chain uses TRBV24-1 with TRBJ2-5, with a possible D match to TRBD1 (6 bases). V was trimmed by 9 bases and J by 3 bases, leaving 10 bases between them. CDR3 size: 12 residues. CDR1 and CDR2 from the germline V gene are KGHDR and SFDVKD. CDR3 DNA sequence: TGTGCCACCCGGGACACAAAAGAGACCCAGTACTTC. Amino acids: CATRDTKETQYF.

The J gene is TRBJ2-5, the V gene TRBV5-1; 15 bases agree with TRBD2. CDR1 and CDR2 (germline): SGHRS, YFSETQ. CDR3 length equals 17 residues. After removal of 4 bases from V and 1 base from J, the junction contained 5 bases not matched to a gene. The CDR3 nucleotides read TGCGCCAGCAGCCCGGGACTAGCGGGAGGTTCCCAAGAGACCCAGTACTTC. It encodes CASSPGLAGGSQETQYF.

The chain has TRBV7-3 and TRBJ2-3; D not certain. Trimming took off 6 bases at V and 5 bases at J, with 12 bases between the two ends. This CDR3 spans 13 amino acids. The germline V gene encodes CDR1 SGHTA and CDR2 FQGTGA. CDR3 bases: TGTGCCAGCAGTTTCACGAACGGAGATACGCAGTATTTT. It codes for CASSFTNGDTQYF.

The chain carries TRBV19 and TRBJ2-3; 10 nucleotides match TRBD2. The CDR3 length is 14 residues. V gave up 9 bases and J gave up 6 bases; unmatched junction bases: 9. Germline CDR1 reads LNHDA; CDR2 reads SQIVND (reference sequence). The CDR3, as DNA: TGTGCCAGCAAACTAGCGGGGCCCCCCGATACGCAGTATTTT. It encodes CASKLAGPPDTQYF.

In DNA, the CDR3 is TGCGCCAGCAGCTTGGATTCGGGGGTAGGAAAACTGTTTTTT. Residues: CASSLDSGVGKLFF. The genes are TRBV5-1 and TRBJ1-4; tentative D call: TRBD1 (5 bases). Germline V gene lookup returns CDR1 SGHRS and CDR2 YFSETQ. The V end was cut by 0 bases, the J end by 10 bases, with 13 bases between. This CDR3 is 14 amino acids long.

V is TRBV5-1 and J is TRBJ2-3; tentatively, D is TRBD2 (5 bases). V lost 0 bases to trimming and J lost 1 base, with 12 bases between them. The CDR3 is 16 amino acids. The germline V gene has CDR1 SGHRS and CDR2 YFSETQ. CDR3 residues: CASSLGLADRTDTQYF. The CDR3 bases are TGCGCCAGCAGCTTGGGGCTAGCTGATCGCACAGATACGCAGTATTTT.

J is TRBJ1-2 and V is TRBV28; TRBD1 aligns across 12 bases. Per germline, CDR1 MDHEN and CDR2 SYDVKM. Losses at the gene ends were 8 bases for V and 4 bases for J; bases not matched to a gene: 17. The CDR3 extends over 18 amino acids. The CDR3 loop reads CASQAPGGQGASGYGYTF. CDR3 DNA: TGTGCCAGCCAGGCCCCCGGGGGACAGGGGGCGTCCGGCTATGGCTACACCTTC.

The chain is built from TRBV4-1 and TRBJ2-2; TRBD2 matches at 10 bases. The V and J ends lost 5 bases and 5 bases, in that order; junction bases with no gene match: 11. The germline V gene encodes CDR1 MGHRA and CDR2 YSYEKL. This CDR3 has 17 amino acids. This CDR3 is CASSKGAGGPLTGELFF. CDR3 nucleotide sequence: TGCGCCAGCAGCAAGGGAGCGGGAGGGCCTTTAACCGGGGAGCTGTTTTTT.

The chain uses TRBV5-1 and TRBJ2-7, with a tentative D call TRBD1 (6 bases). Germline V gene data show CDR1 as SGHRS and CDR2 as YFSETQ. The ends were cut back, 0 bases at V and 3 bases at J, with 28 bases in the middle. The CDR3 covers 20 residues. CDR3 nucleotides: TGCGCCAGCAGCTTGGCTTCTCGGGGACACCTCTATGAAAGGGACTACGAGCAGTACGTC. Encoded protein: CASSLASRGHLYERDYEQYV.

V gene TRBV28 combines with J gene TRBJ1-2, with D perhaps TRBD1 (6 bases). This CDR3 is 15 amino acids long. Deletions cut 0 bases from V and 6 bases from J, with 14 bases between. Per the germline V gene, CDR1 is MDHEN and CDR2 is SYDVKM. CDR3 in amino acids: CASSLWVRGLHGYTF. CDR3 in DNA: TGTGCCAGCAGTTTATGGGTCAGGGGATTGCATGGCTACACCTTC.

The rearrangement joins TRBV7-9 to TRBJ1-2, with 8 bases identical to TRBD1. Looked up from germline, CDR1 is SEHNR and CDR2 is FQNEAQ (reference sequence). The junction had 2 bases not matched to a gene; V was cut back by 3 bases and J by 2 bases. The CDR3 covers 14 residues. CDR3 coding DNA: TGTGCCAGCAGCTTGGGACAGGCCAACTATGGCTACACCTTC. Encoded protein: CASSLGQANYGYTF.

Concerning this clone itself: One end of the junction varies from germline; a read error may be responsible. The CDR3 DNA sequence: TGTGCCAGCAGTGACTGGGACTTGCGCGTCTTC. Its translation: CASSDWDLRVF. The chain employs TRBV28 and TRBJ2-4; TRBD2 might be the D (6 bases). This CDR3 spans 11 amino acids. Germline CDR1 and CDR2: MDHEN and SYDVKM.

This sequence joins TRBV18 and TRBJ2-1, with 10 bases identical to TRBD2. The V gene end was trimmed by 1 base and the J gene end by 5 bases; junction bases not matched to a gene: 11. CDR1 is KGHSH and CDR2 is LQKENI in the germline V gene. CDR3 size: 18 residues. The chain's CDR3 is CASSPRRTSGPPNNEQFF. The CDR3 nucleotides read TGTGCCAGCTCACCACGGCGGACTAGCGGACCGCCGAACAATGAGCAGTTCTTC.

J is TRBJ2-1 and V is TRBV18; 7 bases match TRBD2. J gave up 5 bases and V 6 bases, and 7 bases lay outside the gene matches. The germline CDR1 and CDR2 sequences are KGHSH and LQKENI. The CDR3 covers 14 residues. CDR3 sequence: CASSTRAGDNEQFF. The CDR3 DNA is TGTGCCAGCTCTACTCGGGCGGGGGACAATGAGCAGTTCTTC.

The chain links TRBV7-2 to TRBJ2-3; 11 nucleotides line up with TRBD2. CDR1 SGHTA and CDR2 FQGNSA come from the germline V gene. This CDR3 is 18 amino acids long. V gave up 0 bases and J gave up 0 bases; unmatched junction bases: 5. CDR3 sequence reads: CASSLAYSGGGSTDTQYF. For the CDR3, the DNA is TGTGCCAGCAGCTTAGCATATAGCGGGGGGGGGAGCACAGATACGCAGTATTTT.

The genes are TRBV3-1 (or the pseudogene TRBV3-2) and TRBJ1-2; D call uncertain. V lost 4 bases and J 2 bases, leaving 5 bases between the germline ends. CDR3 length: 12 residues. CDR1 LGHDT and CDR2 YNNKEL come from the germline V gene (reference sequence). The DNA of the CDR3 is TGTGCCAGCAGCCTCGAGAACTATGGCTACACCTTC. Protein product: CASSLENYGYTF.

CDR3 in amino acids: CASSLGRLEQFF. CDR3 bases: TGTGCCAGCAGTTTGGGGCGGCTCGAGCAGTTCTTC. The V and J genes are TRBV11-2 and TRBJ2-1; tentative D call: TRBD1 (5 bases). Germline CDR1 reads SGHAT; CDR2 reads FQNNGV. V lost 6 bases to trimming and J lost 10 bases, with 13 bases between them. The CDR3 sequence is 12 residues long.

The chain links TRBV29-1 to TRBJ2-3, with 8 bases matching TRBD1. Losses at the gene ends were 5 bases for V and 2 bases for J; bases not matched to a gene: 3. Germline CDR1 is SQVTM and CDR2 is ANQGSEA. The CDR3 loop spans 13 amino acids. The CDR3 protein is CSVQGATTDTQYF. In DNA, the CDR3 is TGCAGCGTTCAGGGGGCGACCACAGATACGCAGTATTTT.

This clone has just one count. The chain links TRBV6-4 to TRBJ2-1; 12 bases fit TRBD2. Per germline, CDR1 MRHNA and CDR2 SNTAGT. There are 15 residues in the CDR3. The V segment lost 6 bases and the J segment 7 bases; nucleotides outside the gene matches: 7. This chain's CDR3 is CASRGTSGYVNEQFF. CDR3 coding DNA: TGTGCCAGCAGGGGGACTAGCGGGTATGTGAATGAGCAGTTCTTC.